The entry below gives a single TCR beta chain sequence along with its context. Its specificity is unknown. Naive CD8 cells, CD45RO-negative and positively selected for CCR7, excluded terminally differentiated effector memory CD45RA+ cells. The data derive from a study of shared clonotypes between healthy human individuals. Whole-study context: For every donor, three CD4 naive, three CD4 memory, two CD8 naive and one CD8 memory plates were used. Study results and caveats: Blood was the sole source, and tissue repertoires probably differ.

Profiling relied on immunoSEQ multiplex PCR, and the TCRdb table lists in-frame clones only, not all of them. The data contain about 1,900,000 clones, around 96% of them singletons. There are 14 residues in the CDR3. Per germline, CDR1 SNHLY and CDR2 FYNNEI. Trimming shortened V by 6 bases and J by 1 base, and 13 bases separated the two germline ends. Sequencing was performed on naive CD8+ T cells sorted from blood. The rearrangement links TRBV2 to TRBJ2-7; D is uncertain. This clonotype originated in a young man in good health. The DNA for the CDR3 is TGTGCCAGCAGCGCCTCGGACCTTTCCTACGAGCAGTACTTC. This encodes CASSASDLSYEQYF.